The rows below give T cell receptor beta chains drawn from one sample of a study of cytomegalovirus exposure and HLA in healthy donors. Sequencing was performed with immunoSEQ multiplex PCR; in TCRdb, only in-frame clones are kept and a portion is missing. The repertoire holds fewer than 120,000 clones, 76% seen once, with roughly 13% in the top ten. Sample: PBMCs. Every receptor here comes from a man younger than 45 in good health and CMV-seropositive. The CDR3 runs from the conserved cysteine through the conserved F or W. D genes are given only for firm matches. Size tells how often a clone was seen (once, few, many) or the class of an expanded clone, and some rows leave it out.

>TRBD2|TRBV9|-|TRBJ2-3
TGTGCCAGCAGCGTAGTTCCAGCGGGGGCCGGAGATACGCAGTATTTT
CASSVVPAGAGDTQYF
>TRBD1|TRBV4-1|-|TRBJ2-2
TGCGCCAGCAGCCAGACCCGGACAGGCAACACCGGGGAGCTGTTTTTT
CASSQTRTGNTGELFF
>TRBD2|TRBV10-3|-|TRBJ2-7
TGTGCCATTGCTACCGGGGGGGTCTACGAGCAGTACTTC
CAIATGGVYEQYF
>TRBD2|TRBV7-6|-|TRBJ2-2
TGTGCCAGCAGCCCGGGGACTACCCGGAACACCGGGGAGCTGTTTTTT
CASSPGTTRNTGELFF
>TRBD1|TRBV19|-|TRBJ1-2
TGTGCCAGTCAGACAGGGGACCTCTATGGCTACACCTTC
CASQTGDLYGYTF
>-|TRBV6-5|-|TRBJ2-7
TGTGCCAGCACTCCCGTTGGTGGCGGGGCCTACGAGCAGTACTTC
CASTPVGGGAYEQYF
>TRBD1|TRBV6-5|once|TRBJ1-1
TGTGCCAGCAGTTACTCTTGGGACAGGGGGACTGAAGCTTTCTTT
CASSYSWDRGTEAFF
>TRBD1|TRBV30|-|TRBJ1-1
TGTGCCTGGAGTCCCCTCGGACAGGCACTCCATGTGACTGAAGCTTTCTTT
CAWSPLGQALHVTEAFF
>-|TRBV18|-|TRBJ1-1
TGTGCCAGCTCACCCGACCAGGGGTTGAACACTGAAGCTTTCTTT
CASSPDQGLNTEAFF
>TRBD1|TRBV4-1|-|TRBJ1-2
TGCGCCAGCAGCCAAAACGTGCCTCGGACAGGAAACTATGGCTACACCTTC
CASSQNVPRTGNYGYTF
>-|TRBV27|few|TRBJ1-3
TGTGCCAGCAGTTTGCGGGGTACTGGAAACACCATATATTTT
CASSLRGTGNTIYF
>-|TRBV4-1|-|TRBJ2-2
TGCGCCAGCAGCCCACGAGGCGTGGGTACGACCGGGGAGCTGTTTTTT
CASSPRGVGTTGELFF
>TRBD2|TRBV7-6|-|TRBJ2-3
TGTGCCAGCAGCTCCGACGCCCCATCTAGCGGGGGCCTCGGGTGGGCAGATACGCAGTATTTT
CASSSDAPSSGGLGWADTQYF
>-|TRBV20-1|-|TRBJ2-7
TGCAGCGCCGTCCACTACGAGCAGTACTTC
CSAVHYEQYF
>-|TRBV10-3|-|TRBJ2-7
TGTGCCATCAGATCCGGCGGGGGCAACTACGAGCAGTACTTC
CAIRSGGGNYEQYF
>-|TRBV19|-|TRBJ2-7
TGTGCCAGTAGTATGTTGAGCGAGACAGGAGCCTACGAGCAGTACTTC
CASSMLSETGAYEQYF
>-|TRBV27|-|TRBJ1-5
TGTGCCAGCGCCTACGTAGGGAGGGCAGGCAATCAGCCCCAGCATTTT
CASAYVGRAGNQPQHF
>-|TRBV9|-|TRBJ1-1
TGTGCCAGCAGCGTAGAGGTGGGGGGGGCAGGGCGTTTCACTGAAGCTTTCTTT
CASSVEVGGAGRFTEAFF